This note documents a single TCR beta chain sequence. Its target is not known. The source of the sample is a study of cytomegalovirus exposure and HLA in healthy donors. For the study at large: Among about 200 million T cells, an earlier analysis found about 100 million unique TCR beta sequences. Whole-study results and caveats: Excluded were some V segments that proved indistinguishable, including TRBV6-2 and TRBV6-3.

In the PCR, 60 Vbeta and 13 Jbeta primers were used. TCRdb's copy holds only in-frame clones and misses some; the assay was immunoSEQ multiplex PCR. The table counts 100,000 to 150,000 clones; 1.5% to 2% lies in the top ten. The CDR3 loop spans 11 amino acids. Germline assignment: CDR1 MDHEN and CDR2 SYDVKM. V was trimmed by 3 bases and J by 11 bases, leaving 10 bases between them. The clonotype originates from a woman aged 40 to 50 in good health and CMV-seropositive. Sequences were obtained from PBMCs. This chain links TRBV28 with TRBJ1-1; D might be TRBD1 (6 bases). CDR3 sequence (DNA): TGTGCCAGCAGTTTCAGGGGTAGGGCTTTCTTT. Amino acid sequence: CASSFRGRAFF.